This T cell receptor beta chain appears in the sequencing data of a study of cytomegalovirus exposure and HLA in healthy donors. Whole-study findings and limits: In an earlier analysis, in 620 or so donors, most V segments appeared productive either ~90% or ~30% of the time.

This clone was detected only a few times. Its antigen is still unknown. Vbeta (60) and Jbeta (13) primers were used in the PCR. In the original processing: Unique TCR beta chains totaled approximately 83 million in a later count, with around 11 million of them shared. The assay was immunoSEQ multiplex PCR, and TCRdb's table has in-frame clones only and misses some. V and J calls and clone size are copied from that table; D and trimming were computed from the DNA. The table has 45,000 to 65,000 clones, nearly 85% seen once. The sequenced sample consisted of PBMCs. The TCR comes from a man under 40 in good health and CMV-seronegative.

This CDR3 is CASSSRGGVDTEAFF. As DNA, the CDR3 is TGTGCCAGCAGTTCTCGGGGGGGGGTGGACACTGAAGCTTTCTTT. The V call is TRBV25-1, the J call TRBJ1-1, with a weak D call TRBD1 (5 bases). There are 15 residues in the CDR3. Deletions cut 5 bases from V and 3 bases from J, with 16 bases between. Germline values: CDR1 MGHDK, CDR2 SYGVNS.